A selection of T cell receptor beta chains follows, all from one sample in a study of PD-1 blockade in classical Hodgkin lymphoma. Some clones are missing from TCRdb's copy, which holds only in-frame ones; the method was immunoSEQ multiplex PCR. The sample shows some 70,000 clones, over 90% of them seen only once. The source material was peripheral blood mononuclear cells (PBMCs). The receptor set was obtained from a human donor with classical Hodgkin lymphoma. Both conserved end residues are part of each CDR3. The D gene is left open where the match is weak. The size entry is marked missing in some rows and otherwise reads once, few, many or a size class.

J: TRBJ2-5; D: .; V: TRBV21-1; size: .; DNA: TGTGCCAGCAGCAAAGGTGGTCTCTCCGAGACCCAGTACTTC; CDR3: CASSKGGLSETQYF
J: TRBJ1-1; D: .; V: TRBV5-8; size: .; DNA: TGTGCCAGCAGCCCGGGCTGGCAGGCGGGGAACACTGAAGCTTTCTTT; CDR3: CASSPGWQAGNTEAFF
J: TRBJ2-7; D: .; V: TRBV7-8; size: once; DNA: TGTGCCAGCAGCGCCTCGACTAGTTTCGCCTACGAGCAGTACTTC; CDR3: CASSASTSFAYEQYF
J: TRBJ1-4; D: TRBD1; V: TRBV5-1; size: .; DNA: TGCGCCAGCAGCTTTACCGGGACAGGGAATGAAAAACTGTTTTTT; CDR3: CASSFTGTGNEKLFF
J: TRBJ2-3; D: TRBD1; V: TRBV5-1; size: .; DNA: TGCGCCAGCAGCCCAGCCCCGGGACAGGGTATACTAGATACGCAGTATTTT; CDR3: CASSPAPGQGILDTQYF
J: TRBJ1-2; D: .; V: TRBV27; size: .; DNA: TGTGCCAGCTATGGGGGGAGAGATTATGGCTACACCTTC; CDR3: CASYGGRDYGYTF
J: TRBJ1-5; D: .; V: TRBV19; size: .; DNA: TGTGCCAGTAGTAGGGAGGCCGAACAGCCCCAGCATTTT; CDR3: CASSREAEQPQHF
J: TRBJ1-5; D: .; V: TRBV6-5; size: once; DNA: TGTGCCAGCAGCCAGAGGAATCAGCCCCAGCATTTT; CDR3: CASSQRNQPQHF
J: TRBJ1-4; D: .; V: TRBV28; size: .; DNA: TGTGCCAGCACCCCGGCTCGTGAAAAACTGTTTTTT; CDR3: CASTPAREKLFF
J: TRBJ1-1; D: TRBD1; V: TRBV30; size: .; DNA: TGTGCCTGGGGGACCGGACAGGGGAACACTGAAGCTTTCTTT; CDR3: CAWGTGQGNTEAFF
J: TRBJ1-1; D: .; V: TRBV7-2; size: .; DNA: TGTGCCAGCAGCTCCCAGGCGAACACTGAAGCTTTCTTT; CDR3: CASSSQANTEAFF
J: TRBJ2-1; D: .; V: TRBV5-1; size: .; DNA: TGCGCCAGCCGGCTTGAGTATTTTTACAATGAGCAGTTCTTC; CDR3: CASRLEYFYNEQFF
J: TRBJ1-1; D: .; V: TRBV5-6; size: .; DNA: TGTGCCAGCAGCCCTACACGGGCCACTGAAGCTTTCTTT; CDR3: CASSPTRATEAFF
J: TRBJ2-5; D: TRBD2; V: TRBV2; size: .; DNA: TGTGCCAGCAGTGTCCAGCGGGGGACTACCCGAGAGACCCAGTACTTC; CDR3: CASSVQRGTTRETQYF
J: TRBJ1-1; D: .; V: TRBV29-1; size: .; DNA: TGCAGCGCACTGGGGGGCAGGACGGACACTGAAGCTTTCTTT; CDR3: CSALGGRTDTEAFF
J: TRBJ2-7; D: .; V: TRBV28; size: .; DNA: TGTGCCAGCAGTCTCCCCTACCAGGGGCTCGGGGAGCAGTACTTC; CDR3: CASSLPYQGLGEQYF
J: TRBJ1-5; D: .; V: TRBV6-4; size: .; DNA: TGTGCCAGCAGTGACAGGGCCAACCAGCCCCAGCATTTT; CDR3: CASSDRANQPQHF
J: TRBJ2-7; D: .; V: TRBV5-8; size: .; DNA: TGTGCCAGCTTAGCCCCACCGACACTTTCCTACGAGCAGTACTTC; CDR3: CASLAPPTLSYEQYF
J: TRBJ1-5; D: TRBD1; V: TRBV10-3; size: .; DNA: TGTGCCATCAGCCAGACAGGGGGCGATCAGCCCCAGCATTTT; CDR3: CAISQTGGDQPQHF
J: TRBJ1-2; D: TRBD1; V: TRBV7-9; size: .; DNA: TGTGCCAGCAGCTTAAACAGGGGGCTTGCCTATGGCTACACCTTC; CDR3: CASSLNRGLAYGYTF
J: TRBJ1-2; D: .; V: TRBV11-2; size: .; DNA: TGTGCCAGCAGCTTACCGACGCGGGTCTATGGCTACACCTTC; CDR3: CASSLPTRVYGYTF
J: TRBJ2-7; D: .; V: TRBV7-9; size: .; DNA: TGTGCCAGCAGCTTAGCAGGGCCCGAGCAGTACTTC; CDR3: CASSLAGPEQYF
J: TRBJ1-1; D: .; V: TRBV5-6; size: .; DNA: TGTGCCAGCTCCCCCGCGTTGCGGGAACCCACTGAAGCTTTCTTT; CDR3: CASSPALREPTEAFF
J: TRBJ1-2; D: TRBD1; V: TRBV7-2; size: few; DNA: TGTGCCAGCAGCTTAGGCCGGACAGGGAATAGGTATGGCTACACCTTC; CDR3: CASSLGRTGNRYGYTF
J: TRBJ2-7; D: .; V: TRBV7-6; size: .; DNA: TGTGCCAGCAGCTTGGGGGTAGAGCAGTACTTC; CDR3: CASSLGVEQYF
J: TRBJ1-2; D: .; V: TRBV28; size: .; DNA: TGTGCCAGCAGTGATCATGCCTATGGCTACACCTTC; CDR3: CASSDHAYGYTF
J: TRBJ1-5; D: TRBD1; V: TRBV6-1; size: .; DNA: TGTGCCAGCAACACTGACAGGGGGCCAAGGCCCCAGCATTTT; CDR3: CASNTDRGPRPQHF
J: TRBJ1-1; D: .; V: TRBV14; size: .; DNA: TGTGCCAGCAGCCAAGTGGGGGGAAGAGGCACTGAAGCTTTCTTT; CDR3: CASSQVGGRGTEAFF
J: TRBJ1-6; D: .; V: TRBV21-1; size: .; DNA: TGTGCCAGCAGCAAAGCGTCGGGACCACCTTACAGGTTTCATTTTTCTCCCCTCCACTTT; CDR3: CASSKASGPPYRFHFSPLHF
J: TRBJ2-5; D: TRBD2; V: TRBV30; size: .; DNA: TGTGCCTGGGAGACAGCGGGAGGGGAAGAGACCCAGTACTTC; CDR3: CAWETAGGEETQYF
J: TRBJ2-7; D: .; V: TRBV30; size: .; DNA: TGTGCCTGGGGGACTCACGCCTACGAGCAGTACTTC; CDR3: CAWGTHAYEQYF
J: TRBJ1-4; D: TRBD1; V: TRBV28; size: .; DNA: TGTGCCAGCAGTGGGACAGGGGGGTATGAAAAACTGTTTTTT; CDR3: CASSGTGGYEKLFF
J: TRBJ1-5; D: TRBD1; V: TRBV5-3; size: .; DNA: TGTGCCAGAAGCCGGACAGGGCATAGCAATCAGCCCCAGCATTTT; CDR3: CARSRTGHSNQPQHF
J: TRBJ2-1; D: TRBD2; V: TRBV5-6; size: .; DNA: TGTGCCAGCAGCCGGGCTTCGGTGCGGGGGGGCCCCGATGAGCAGTTCTTC; CDR3: CASSRASVRGGPDEQFF
J: TRBJ1-3; D: .; V: TRBV6-1; size: .; DNA: TGTGCCAGCAGAACAAACAGAAACACCATATATTTT; CDR3: CASRTNRNTIYF
J: TRBJ2-3; D: .; V: TRBV15; size: .; DNA: TGTGCCACCAGCAGAGCCCCACCGGGGGAGCATACGCAGTATTTT; CDR3: CATSRAPPGEHTQYF
J: TRBJ2-3; D: .; V: TRBV9; size: .; DNA: TGTGCCAGCTCATCTGGACTCGGCACAGATACGCAGTATTTT; CDR3: CASSSGLGTDTQYF
J: TRBJ2-7; D: TRBD1; V: TRBV29-1; size: .; DNA: TGCAGCGTTGCGATAACAGGGGGTTATAACGAGCAGTACTTC; CDR3: CSVAITGGYNEQYF
J: TRBJ2-5; D: .; V: TRBV9; size: .; DNA: TGTGCCAGCAGCGTACGTCCCGGGAGTGGGAAAGAGACCCAGTACTTC; CDR3: CASSVRPGSGKETQYF
J: TRBJ1-2; D: .; V: TRBV2; size: once; DNA: TGTGCCAGCAGTTTACTCGGGGCTCCGGGAGGCTACACCTTC; CDR3: CASSLLGAPGGYTF
J: TRBJ1-1; D: TRBD1; V: TRBV7-2; size: .; DNA: TGTGCCAGCAGCTTACAGGGGGGCACTGAAGCTTTCTTT; CDR3: CASSLQGGTEAFF
J: TRBJ1-5; D: .; V: TRBV5-1; size: .; DNA: TGCGCCAGCAGCTTGGGTGGAAGCAATCAGCCCCAGCATTTT; CDR3: CASSLGGSNQPQHF
J: TRBJ2-2; D: .; V: TRBV7-2; size: once; DNA: TGTGCCAGCAGCCCTACAGGGTCGAACACCGGGGAGCTGTTTTTT; CDR3: CASSPTGSNTGELFF
J: TRBJ2-3; D: .; V: TRBV19; size: .; DNA: TGTGCCAGTAGCCCCCAACCGAGTAGCACAGATACGCAGTATTTT; CDR3: CASSPQPSSTDTQYF
J: TRBJ1-5; D: .; V: TRBV6-1; size: .; DNA: TGTGCCAGCAGCTCCCAGGGGTATAGCAATCAGCCCCAGCATTTT; CDR3: CASSSQGYSNQPQHF
J: TRBJ1-3; D: TRBD1; V: TRBV4-1; size: .; DNA: TGCGCCAGCAGCCAAGGTTGGCAGGGGGCTTCTGGAAACACCATATATTTT; CDR3: CASSQGWQGASGNTIYF
J: TRBJ2-5; D: TRBD1; V: TRBV5-5; size: .; DNA: TGTGCCAGCAGACCGATACAGGGGGCTAGGGAGACCCAGTACTTC; CDR3: CASRPIQGARETQYF
J: TRBJ1-1; D: TRBD1; V: TRBV6-1; size: .; DNA: TGTGCCAGCAGTGAGACAGGGGGTGAAGCTTTCTTT; CDR3: CASSETGGEAFF
J: TRBJ2-7; D: .; V: TRBV6-6; size: .; DNA: TGTGCCAGCAGGACGCCAGTAACAGGGCTCCACGAGCAGTACTTC; CDR3: CASRTPVTGLHEQYF
J: TRBJ2-3; D: .; V: TRBV4-1; size: once; DNA: TGCGCCAGCAGCCAAGACGGGACACCCAGCACAGATACGCAGTATTTT; CDR3: CASSQDGTPSTDTQYF
J: TRBJ2-3; D: .; V: TRBV5-1; size: once; DNA: TGCGCCAGCAGCTTTAACGACCGGGCCGGGGATACGCAGTATTTT; CDR3: CASSFNDRAGDTQYF